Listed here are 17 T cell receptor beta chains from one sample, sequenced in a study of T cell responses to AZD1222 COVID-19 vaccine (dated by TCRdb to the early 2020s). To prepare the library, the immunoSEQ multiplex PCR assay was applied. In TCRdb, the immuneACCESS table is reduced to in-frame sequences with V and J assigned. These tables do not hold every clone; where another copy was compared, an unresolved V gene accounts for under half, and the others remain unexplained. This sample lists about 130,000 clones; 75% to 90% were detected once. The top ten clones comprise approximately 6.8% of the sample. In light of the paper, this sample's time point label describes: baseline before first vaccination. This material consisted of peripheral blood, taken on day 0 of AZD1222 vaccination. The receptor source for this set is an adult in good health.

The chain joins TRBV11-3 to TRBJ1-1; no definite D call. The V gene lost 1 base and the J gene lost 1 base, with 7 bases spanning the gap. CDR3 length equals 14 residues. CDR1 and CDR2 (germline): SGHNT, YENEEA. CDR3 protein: CASSLVGGNTEAFF. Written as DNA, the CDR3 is TGTGCCAGCAGCTTAGTAGGTGGGAACACTGAAGCTTTCTTT.

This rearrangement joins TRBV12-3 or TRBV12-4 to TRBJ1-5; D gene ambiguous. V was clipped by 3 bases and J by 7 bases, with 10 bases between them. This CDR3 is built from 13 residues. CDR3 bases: TGTGCCAGCAGTTTCGGACCGGCGCAGCCCCAGCATTTT. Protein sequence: CASSFGPAQPQHF.

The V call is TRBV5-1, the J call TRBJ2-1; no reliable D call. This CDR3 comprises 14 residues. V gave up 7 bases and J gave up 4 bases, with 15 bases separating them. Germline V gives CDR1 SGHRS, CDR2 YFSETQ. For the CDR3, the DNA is TGCGCCAGCTCCCTCGGCCTATCTTACAATGAGCAGTTCTTC. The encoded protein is CASSLGLSYNEQFF.

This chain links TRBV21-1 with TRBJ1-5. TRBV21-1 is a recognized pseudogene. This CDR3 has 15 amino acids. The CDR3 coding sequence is TGTGCCAGCAGCCAAGGAGGGGAGCTAGTCCAGCCCCAGCATTTT. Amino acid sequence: CASSQGGELVQPQHF.

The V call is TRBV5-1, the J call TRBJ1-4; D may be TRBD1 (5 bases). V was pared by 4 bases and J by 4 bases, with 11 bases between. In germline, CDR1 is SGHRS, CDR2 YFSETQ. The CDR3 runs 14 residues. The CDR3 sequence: CASSRGTVNEKLFF. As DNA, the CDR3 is TGCGCCAGCAGCCGCGGGACGGTTAATGAAAAACTGTTTTTT.

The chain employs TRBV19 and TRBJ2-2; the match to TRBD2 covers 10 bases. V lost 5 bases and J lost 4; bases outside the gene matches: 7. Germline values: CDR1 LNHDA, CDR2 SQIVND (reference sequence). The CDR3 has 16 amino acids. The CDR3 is CASSELAGSSTGELFF. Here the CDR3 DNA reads TGTGCCAGTAGTGAACTAGCGGGGTCTTCCACCGGGGAGCTGTTTTTT.

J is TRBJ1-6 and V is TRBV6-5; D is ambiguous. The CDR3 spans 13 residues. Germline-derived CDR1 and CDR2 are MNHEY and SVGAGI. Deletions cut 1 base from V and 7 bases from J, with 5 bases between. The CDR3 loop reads CASSYFGNSPLHF. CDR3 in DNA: TGTGCCAGCAGTTACTTTGGGAATTCACCCCTCCACTTT.

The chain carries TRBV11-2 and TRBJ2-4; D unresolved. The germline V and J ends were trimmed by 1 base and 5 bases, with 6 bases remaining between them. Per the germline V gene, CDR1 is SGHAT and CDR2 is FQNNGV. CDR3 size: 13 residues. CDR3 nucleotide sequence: TGTGCCAGCAGCTTAGGGGCAGAAAACATTCAGTACTTC. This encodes CASSLGAENIQYF.

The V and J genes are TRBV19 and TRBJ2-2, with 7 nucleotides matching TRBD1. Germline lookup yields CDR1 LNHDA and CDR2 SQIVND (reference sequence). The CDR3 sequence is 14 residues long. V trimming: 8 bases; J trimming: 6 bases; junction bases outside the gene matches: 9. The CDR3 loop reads CASCDREGAGELFF. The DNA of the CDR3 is TGTGCCAGTTGCGACAGGGAAGGCGCCGGGGAGCTGTTTTTT. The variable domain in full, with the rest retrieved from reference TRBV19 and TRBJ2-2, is DGGITQSPKYLFRKEGQNVTLSCEQNLNHDAMYWYRQDPGQGLRLIYYSQIVNDFQKGDIAEGYSVSREKKESFPLTVTSAQKNPTAFYLCASCDREGAGELFFGEGSRLTVL.

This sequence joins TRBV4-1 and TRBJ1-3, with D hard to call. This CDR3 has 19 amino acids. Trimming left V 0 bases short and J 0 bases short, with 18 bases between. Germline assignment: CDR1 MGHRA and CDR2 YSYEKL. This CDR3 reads CASSQEGRRSAVSGNTIYF. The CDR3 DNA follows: TGCGCCAGCAGCCAAGAAGGTCGTCGAAGTGCTGTCTCTGGAAACACCATATATTTT.

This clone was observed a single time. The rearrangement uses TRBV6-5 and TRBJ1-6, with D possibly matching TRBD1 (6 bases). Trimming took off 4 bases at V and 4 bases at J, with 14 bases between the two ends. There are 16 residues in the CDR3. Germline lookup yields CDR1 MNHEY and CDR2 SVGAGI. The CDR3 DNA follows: TGTGCCAGCAGTTTTAGGGGGACACCTTATAATTCACCCCTCCACTTT. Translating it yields CASSFRGTPYNSPLHF.

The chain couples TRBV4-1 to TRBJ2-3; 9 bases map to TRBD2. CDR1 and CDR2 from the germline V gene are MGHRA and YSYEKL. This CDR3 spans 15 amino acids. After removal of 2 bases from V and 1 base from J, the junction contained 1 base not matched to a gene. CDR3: CASSQIAGGTDTQYF. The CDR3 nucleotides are TGCGCCAGCAGCCAAATAGCGGGGGGCACAGATACGCAGTATTTT.

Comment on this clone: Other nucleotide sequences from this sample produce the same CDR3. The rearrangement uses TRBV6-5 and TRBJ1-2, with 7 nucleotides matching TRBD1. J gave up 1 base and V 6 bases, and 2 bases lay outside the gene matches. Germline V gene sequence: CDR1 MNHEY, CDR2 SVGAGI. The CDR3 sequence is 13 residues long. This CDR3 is CASSRDSNYGYTF. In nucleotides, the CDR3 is TGTGCCAGCAGCCGGGACAGTAACTATGGCTACACCTTC.

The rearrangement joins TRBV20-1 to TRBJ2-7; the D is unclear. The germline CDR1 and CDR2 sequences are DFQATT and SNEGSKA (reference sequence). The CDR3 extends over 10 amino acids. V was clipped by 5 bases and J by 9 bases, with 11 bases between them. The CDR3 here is CSAGDTPQYF. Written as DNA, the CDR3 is TGCAGTGCTGGGGATACCCCGCAGTACTTC.

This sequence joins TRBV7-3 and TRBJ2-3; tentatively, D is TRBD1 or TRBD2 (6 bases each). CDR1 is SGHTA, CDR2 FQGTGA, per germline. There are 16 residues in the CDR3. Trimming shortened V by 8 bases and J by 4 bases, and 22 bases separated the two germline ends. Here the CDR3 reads CASAQVGGRGPDTQYF. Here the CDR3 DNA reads TGTGCCAGCGCCCAGGTTGGGGGGCGGGGCCCAGATACGCAGTATTTT. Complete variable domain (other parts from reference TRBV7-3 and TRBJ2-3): GAGVSQTPSNKVTEKGKYVELRCDPISGHTALYWYRQSLGQGPEFLIYFQGTGAADDSGLPNDRFFAVRPEGSVSTLKIQRTERGDSAVYLCASAQVGGRGPDTQYFGPGTRLTVL.

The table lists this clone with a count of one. This CDR3 reads CSVDWGRSTGELFF. In DNA form, the CDR3 reads TGCAGCGTTGATTGGGGCAGGAGCACCGGGGAGCTGTTTTTT. The chain couples TRBV29-1 to TRBJ2-2; D is possibly TRBD1 (5 bases). This CDR3 contains 14 residues. Trimming removed 3 bases at V and 4 bases at J, with 12 bases between. Germline lookup yields CDR1 SQVTM and CDR2 ANQGSEA.

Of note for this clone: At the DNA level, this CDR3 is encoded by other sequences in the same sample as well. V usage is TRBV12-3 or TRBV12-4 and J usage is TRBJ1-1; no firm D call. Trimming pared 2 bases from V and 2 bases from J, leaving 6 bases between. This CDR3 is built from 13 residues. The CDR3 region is CASSLRENTEAFF. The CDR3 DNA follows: TGTGCCAGCAGTTTAAGGGAAAACACTGAAGCTTTCTTT.